These 28 T cell receptor beta chains share one sample of origin, sequenced in a study of blood T cell repertoires in COVID-19. TCRdb keeps only in-frame clones here, not all; method: immunoSEQ multiplex PCR. The profile shows under 250,000 clones, almost 85% of them singletons. The sample was peripheral blood. These receptors were obtained from a middle-aged woman with acute or convalescent COVID-19.

The chain employs TRBV6-5 and TRBJ2-1; no clear D. The germline CDR1 and CDR2 sequences are MNHEY and SVGAGI. The CDR3 loop spans 14 amino acids. Trimming left V 6 bases short and J 0 bases short, with 9 bases between. This chain's CDR3 is CASRERSSYNEQFF. The DNA of the CDR3 is TGTGCCAGCAGGGAGCGAAGCTCCTACAATGAGCAGTTCTTC.

This sequence joins TRBV4-1 and TRBJ1-4; the match to TRBD1 covers 8 bases. Per germline, CDR1 MGHRA and CDR2 YSYEKL. Trimming cost V 1 base and J 7 bases; bases outside gene matches: 5. There are 15 residues in the CDR3. The CDR3 protein is CASSQVGQGREKLFF. The CDR3 DNA sequence: TGCGCCAGCAGCCAAGTTGGACAGGGACGTGAAAAACTGTTTTTT.

The chain carries TRBV5-1 and TRBJ1-1; 8 nucleotides line up with TRBD1. The CDR3 extends over 12 amino acids. Germline CDR1 is SGHRS and CDR2 is YFSETQ. Trimming cost V 4 bases and J 8 bases; bases outside gene matches: 4. CDR3 sequence reads: CASSVRQGEAFF. As DNA, the CDR3 is TGCGCCAGCAGCGTGAGACAGGGGGAAGCTTTCTTT.

The chain has TRBV6-4 and TRBJ2-3, with TRBD1 as a possible D gene (5 bases). CDR1 is MRHNA and CDR2 is SNTAGT in the germline V gene. CDR3 length: 13 residues. The V gene lost 6 bases and the J gene lost 1 base, with 8 bases spanning the gap. Here the CDR3 DNA reads TGTGCCAGCAGCAGGGAAGGCACAGATACGCAGTATTTT. Its protein product is CASSREGTDTQYF.

A few counts support this clone. The gene calls are TRBV6-5 and TRBJ1-1, with 7 bases matching TRBD1. CDR3 length equals 14 residues. V shed 6 bases, J shed 1 base, and the junction held 5 bases outside the gene matches. Germline loops: CDR1 MNHEY, CDR2 SVGAGI. CDR3 nucleotide sequence: TGTGCCAGCAGAAGACAGGGAGCGAACACTGAAGCTTTCTTT. It yields the protein CASRRQGANTEAFF.

This chain links TRBV7-8 with TRBJ2-2, with TRBD2 identical over 8 bases. The germline CDR1 and CDR2 sequences are SGHVS and FQNEAQ. The CDR3 runs to 17 residues. V lost 3 bases and J lost 2; bases outside the gene matches: 8. CDR3 DNA: TGTGCCAGCAGCTTCCCGCTAGCGGGTCCAAACACCGGGGAGCTGTTTTTT. It codes for CASSFPLAGPNTGELFF.

The chain carries TRBV6-2 or TRBV6-3 and TRBJ2-1, with D possibly being TRBD2 (6 bases). Germline V gene sequence: CDR1 MNHEY, CDR2 SVGEGT. V gave up 0 bases and J gave up 4 bases, with 13 bases separating them. This CDR3 spans 16 amino acids. CDR3 DNA: TGTGCCAGCAGTTACTCGGTGGCTAGCGCGTACAATGAGCAGTTCTTC. Translated: CASSYSVASAYNEQFF.

The chain links TRBV19 to TRBJ1-2, with 9 bases aligning to TRBD1. Germline V lookup: CDR1 LNHDA, CDR2 SQIVND (reference sequence). V trimming: 5 bases; J trimming: 8 bases; junction bases outside the gene matches: 6. The CDR3 length is 13 residues. CDR3 region: CASSVGTGKGYTF. The CDR3 DNA sequence: TGTGCCAGTAGTGTCGGGACAGGGAAAGGCTACACCTTC.

This clone occurred a few times. The V gene is TRBV30, the J gene TRBJ2-1; 8 nucleotides line up with TRBD2. Losses at the gene ends were 2 bases for V and 8 bases for J; bases not matched to a gene: 5. The CDR3 totals 13 residues. Germline V gene data show CDR1 as GTSNPN and CDR2 as SVGIG (reference sequence). CDR3: CAWSNGRVDEQFF. In nucleotides, the CDR3 is TGTGCCTGGAGTAACGGGAGGGTTGATGAGCAGTTCTTC.

V and J are TRBV10-1 and TRBJ2-1, with 14 bases matching TRBD2. This CDR3 contains 19 residues. Per germline, CDR1 WNHNN and CDR2 SYGVQD (reference sequence). V lost 4 bases to trimming and J lost 5 bases; unmatched junction nucleotides: 13. The CDR3 DNA is TGCGCCAGCAGTGTCCTCCGGACTAGCGGGGGGCTCCTACACAATGAGCAGTTCTTC. Its protein is CASSVLRTSGGLLHNEQFF.

This clone occurred a few times. This chain uses TRBV12-5 with TRBJ1-6, with D unclear. This CDR3 region has 13 residues. The V end was cut by 2 bases, the J end by 10 bases, with 9 bases between. CDR1 is LGHNT, CDR2 FRNRAP, per germline. The CDR3 nucleotides read TGTGCTAGTGGTTTGCGGGAGGAGTCACCCCTCCACTTT. Encoded protein: CASGLREESPLHF.

Here the CDR3 DNA reads TGTGCCAGCAGCACAGGACAGGGAAGGGAAAAACTGTTTTTT. Its translation is CASSTGQGREKLFF. V usage is TRBV7-9 and J usage is TRBJ1-4, with 8 bases aligning to TRBD1. From germline, CDR1 is SEHNR and CDR2 FQNEAQ (reference sequence). V was pared by 5 bases and J by 8 bases, with 7 bases of the junction left unmatched. CDR3 length: 14 amino acids.

This chain connects TRBV19 to TRBJ1-2, with D perhaps TRBD1 (5 bases). Germline CDR1 is LNHDA and CDR2 is SQIVND (reference sequence). V was shortened by 7 bases and J by 8 bases, with 26 bases between the two germline ends. CDR3 length: 16 amino acids. In DNA, the CDR3 is TGTGCCAGTACTAGTATAGTGCGGACCCTAGGGGAAGGCTACACCTTC. Amino acid sequence: CASTSIVRTLGEGYTF.

The chain is built from TRBV4-3 and TRBJ2-7, with 8 positions matching TRBD2. The CDR3 covers 15 residues. CDR1 is LGHNA and CDR2 is YSLEER in the germline V gene. Trimming took 0 bases from V and 3 from J; bases not matched to a gene: 4. The CDR3, as DNA: TGCGCCAGCAGCCAAGACCAGGGACTAGTCTACGAGCAGTACTTC. It encodes CASSQDQGLVYEQYF.

This clone was detected many times. The gene calls are TRBV25-1 and TRBJ2-2; 9 bases match TRBD2. The V and J ends lost 3 bases and 0 bases, in that order; junction bases with no gene match: 5. CDR1 and CDR2 (germline): MGHDK, SYGVNS. CDR3 length: 17 residues. DNA for the CDR3: TGTGCCAGCAGTGACCCTATAGCGGGAGCGAACACCGGGGAGCTGTTTTTT. This sequence encodes CASSDPIAGANTGELFF.

This chain uses TRBV3-1 (or the pseudogene TRBV3-2) with TRBJ2-1; a possible D gene is TRBD1 (6 bases). The CDR3 is 15 amino acids. Deletions cut 1 base from V and 7 bases from J, with 14 bases between. Germline CDR1 and CDR2: LGHDT and YNNKEL (reference sequence). DNA of the CDR3: TGTGCCAGCAGCCAAGTCAAACCAGGGGTAAATGAGCAGTTCTTC. It yields the protein CASSQVKPGVNEQFF.

The genes are TRBV7-2 and TRBJ2-3; 7 bases agree with TRBD1. CDR1 and CDR2 (germline): SGHTA, FQGNSA. V dropped 6 bases and J dropped 2; count of bases not matched to a gene: 8. CDR3 length: 15 amino acids. The CDR3 spells CASSTRGLDTDTQYF. The CDR3, as DNA: TGTGCCAGCAGTACCAGGGGGTTAGACACAGATACGCAGTATTTT.

The rearrangement joins TRBV9 to TRBJ1-5, with TRBD1 matching over 11 bases. The germline CDR1 and CDR2 sequences are SGDLS and YYNGEE. The CDR3 extends over 15 amino acids. The junction had 3 bases not matched to a gene; V was cut back by 3 bases and J by 4 bases. In nucleotides, the CDR3 is TGTGCCAGCAGCGCCGGGACAGGGGGGAATCAGCCCCAGCATTTT. The encoded protein is CASSAGTGGNQPQHF.

The gene calls are TRBV30 and TRBJ1-4, with D unclear. From germline, CDR1 is GTSNPN and CDR2 SVGIG (reference sequence). The CDR3 has 15 residues. V dropped 0 bases and J dropped 0 bases, with 8 bases sitting between them. The CDR3 protein is CAWSVTDPTNEKLFF. The CDR3 nucleotides read TGTGCCTGGAGTGTAACAGACCCAACTAATGAAAAACTGTTTTTT.

V usage is TRBV18 and J usage is TRBJ2-3; 8 nucleotides match TRBD1. This CDR3 region has 16 residues. J gave up 1 base and V 0 bases, and 3 bases lay outside the gene matches. Per the germline V gene, CDR1 is KGHSH and CDR2 is LQKENI. Here the CDR3 DNA reads TGTGCCAGCTCACCACCGGAGACAGGGGGCACAGATACGCAGTATTTT. Its protein is CASSPPETGGTDTQYF.

The V and J genes are TRBV7-9 and TRBJ2-1; 13 bases align to TRBD2. V lost 7 bases and J lost 4; bases outside the gene matches: 7. There are 16 residues in the CDR3. CDR1 and CDR2 from the germline V gene are SEHNR and FQNEAQ (reference sequence). As DNA, the CDR3 is TGTGCCAGCAAACGACCGGGACTAGCGGGGTACAATGAGCAGTTCTTC. Translated, it gives CASKRPGLAGYNEQFF.

This sequence joins TRBV4-1 and TRBJ2-1; TRBD1 aligns across 8 bases. V trimming: 0 bases; J trimming: 2 bases; junction bases outside the gene matches: 6. Germline V gene data show CDR1 as MGHRA and CDR2 as YSYEKL. CDR3 length: 17 amino acids. The CDR3 coding sequence is TGCGCCAGCAGCCAAGATTGGACAGGGAACGCCTACAATGAGCAGTTCTTC. This sequence encodes CASSQDWTGNAYNEQFF.

The chain links TRBV6-5 to TRBJ1-4; D uncertain. Germline V gene data show CDR1 as MNHEY and CDR2 as SVGAGI. Deletions cut 6 bases from V and 4 bases from J, with 12 bases between. The CDR3 spans 14 residues. The CDR3 DNA follows: TGTGCCAGCAGGGTCGGGATTATTAATGAAAAACTGTTTTTT. It yields the protein CASRVGIINEKLFF.

This chain links TRBV7-2 with TRBJ2-3, with 11 bases identical to TRBD2. CDR1 and CDR2 from the germline V gene are SGHTA and FQGNSA. The CDR3 is 18 residues long. V lost 5 bases and J lost 2; bases outside the gene matches: 12. The CDR3 nucleotides read TGTGCCAGCAGCCCATCCCTGCTAGCGGGGGGAATCACAGATACGCAGTATTTT. Protein sequence: CASSPSLLAGGITDTQYF.

This clone was seen repeatedly, ten times or more. The chain has TRBV7-2 and TRBJ2-7; D unresolved. CDR1 is SGHTA, CDR2 FQGNSA, per germline. Trimming removed 1 base from V and 0 bases from J, with 16 bases in between. This CDR3 has 17 amino acids. DNA for the CDR3: TGTGCCAGCAGCTTAGGGAGACCAAATGAATACTCCTACGAGCAGTACTTC. Protein product: CASSLGRPNEYSYEQYF.

V gene TRBV13 combines with J gene TRBJ2-7, with TRBD1 matching over 9 bases. The germline CDR1 and CDR2 sequences are PRHDT and FYEKMQ (reference sequence). Trimming cost V 5 bases and J 3 bases; bases outside gene matches: 11. This CDR3 has 16 residues. DNA of the CDR3: TGTGCCAGCAGCGCGAAAACCCGGGACAGGGACTACGAGCAGTACTTC. It translates to CASSAKTRDRDYEQYF.

This rearrangement joins TRBV9 to TRBJ1-2; TRBD1 matches at 12 bases. Germline V gene lookup returns CDR1 SGDLS and CDR2 YYNGEE. V gave up 3 bases and J gave up 8 bases; unmatched junction bases: 2. The CDR3 is made up of 13 amino acids. The CDR3: CASSGGTGGGYTF. CDR3 sequence (DNA): TGTGCCAGCAGCGGAGGGACAGGGGGCGGCTACACCTTC.

V gene TRBV7-6 combines with J gene TRBJ1-1, with D perhaps matching TRBD1 (6 bases). The CDR3 runs to 16 residues. Trimming took 3 bases from V and 4 from J, leaving 18 bases between them. Germline V CDR1 and CDR2: SGHVS, FNYEAQ. The CDR3 is CASSFAKQGSPTEAFF. The CDR3, as DNA: TGTGCCAGCAGCTTCGCTAAACAGGGTAGTCCCACTGAAGCTTTCTTT.